Below are 26 T cell receptor beta chains sequenced from a single sample in a study of blood T cell repertoires in COVID-19. Profiling relied on immunoSEQ multiplex PCR, and the TCRdb table lists in-frame clones only, not all of them. Of 250,000 or so clones detected, 84% appear once; the ten largest clones hold about 3.5%. Sequencing input: PBMCs or T cells enriched from blood (not recorded which). The source is a middle-aged man who had recovered from COVID-19.

This chain's CDR3 is CASSLSGVAGANVLTF. For the CDR3, the DNA is TGTGCCAGCAGCTTATCGGGGGTTGCTGGGGCCAACGTCCTGACTTTC. The rearrangement uses TRBV11-2 and TRBJ2-6; D perhaps matches TRBD2 (6 bases). Germline CDR1 and CDR2: SGHAT and FQNNGV. V was cut by 2 bases and J by 2 bases, with 10 bases left in between. The CDR3 totals 16 residues.

V gene TRBV3-1 (or the pseudogene TRBV3-2) combines with J gene TRBJ1-6; perhaps TRBD1 as D (5 bases). Trimming took off 0 bases at V and 10 bases at J, with 16 bases between the two ends. The CDR3 is 16 amino acids. Germline V gene lookup returns CDR1 LGHDT and CDR2 YNNKEL (reference sequence). The CDR3 coding sequence is TGTGCCAGCAGCCAAGATCTCGGACATGTCGGCTCACCCCTCCACTTT. Amino acid sequence: CASSQDLGHVGSPLHF.

This chain connects TRBV10-3 to TRBJ1-6; D possibly corresponds to TRBD1 (5 bases). Germline V gives CDR1 ENHRY, CDR2 SYGVKD. The CDR3 is 18 residues long. Trimming pared 5 bases from V and 1 base from J, leaving 18 bases between. CDR3 bases: TGTGCCATCAGTACCACTCCGGAGGGGTGGTCCTATAATTCACCCCTCCACTTT. Protein: CAISTTPEGWSYNSPLHF.

This clone was seen more than once but under ten times. J is TRBJ2-2 and V is TRBV5-1; TRBD2 matches at 8 bases. Trimming cost V 3 bases and J 1 base; bases outside gene matches: 5. CDR3 length equals 16 residues. Germline V CDR1 and CDR2: SGHRS, YFSETQ. Written as DNA, the CDR3 is TGCGCCAGCAGCTCAACTAGCGGAGAGAACACCGGGGAGCTGTTTTTT. This sequence encodes CASSSTSGENTGELFF. Looking up the rest from reference TRBV5-1 and TRBJ2-2 gives the full variable domain: KAGVTQTPRYLIKTRGQQVTLSCSPISGHRSVSWYQQTPGQGLQFLFEYFSETQRNKGNFPGRFSGRQFSNSRSEMNVSTLELGDSALYLCASSSTSGENTGELFFGEGSRLTVL.

The chain has TRBV9 and TRBJ1-1, with unresolved D. Germline CDR1 and CDR2: SGDLS and YYNGEE. V lost 0 bases, J lost 4 bases, and 10 bases lay in between. CDR3 length: 14 amino acids. DNA of the CDR3: TGTGCCAGCAGCGTAGTTCTCGGGAGCACTGAAGCTTTCTTT. As protein: CASSVVLGSTEAFF.

The V gene is TRBV27, the J gene TRBJ1-2; possibly TRBD1 for D (6 bases). Germline assignment: CDR1 MNHEY and CDR2 SMNVEV (reference sequence). This CDR3 spans 13 amino acids. V was pared by 6 bases and J by 5 bases, with 13 bases between. CDR3 bases: TGTGCCAGCAGCATCAGGGGTCTGTATGGCTACACCTTC. Residues: CASSIRGLYGYTF.

The chain recombines TRBV7-6 with TRBJ1-5; TRBD1 is a possible D gene (5 bases). Germline CDR1 and CDR2: SGHVS and FNYEAQ. The CDR3 has 14 residues. V was shortened by 2 bases and J by 5 bases, with 10 bases between the two germline ends. The CDR3 DNA is TGTGCCAGCAGCTTAACCGGGGGTGATCAGCCCCAGCATTTT. Amino acid sequence: CASSLTGGDQPQHF.

The chain joins TRBV28 to TRBJ2-7, with D possibly TRBD1 on 6 matching bases. The germline CDR1 and CDR2 sequences are MDHEN and SYDVKM. V was trimmed by 7 bases and J by 2 bases, leaving 12 bases between them. This CDR3 has 13 amino acids. The chain's CDR3 is CASTPTGPYEQYF. The CDR3, as DNA: TGTGCCAGCACCCCCACAGGGCCCTACGAGCAGTACTTC.

The chain is built from TRBV19 and TRBJ2-7, with a possible D match to TRBD1 (7 bases). Germline values: CDR1 LNHDA, CDR2 SQIVND (reference sequence). V was clipped by 6 bases and J by 4 bases, with 13 bases between them. This CDR3 contains 13 residues. The CDR3 loop is CASREGASYEQYF. The CDR3 bases are TGTGCCAGTAGGGAGGGGGCGTCGTACGAGCAGTACTTC. Together with reference TRBV19 and TRBJ2-7, the CDR3 gives the full variable domain: DGGITQSPKYLFRKEGQNVTLSCEQNLNHDAMYWYRQDPGQGLRLIYYSQIVNDFQKGDIAEGYSVSREKKESFPLTVTSAQKNPTAFYLCASREGASYEQYFGPGTRLTVT.

This sequence joins TRBV5-5 and TRBJ1-2, with D tentatively TRBD1 (5 bases). V lost 1 base and J 4 bases, leaving 11 bases between the germline ends. This CDR3 region has 14 residues. Germline V gene sequence: CDR1 SGHKS, CDR2 YYEKEE (reference sequence). The CDR3 spells CASSLQGLGYGYTF. As DNA, the CDR3 is TGTGCCAGCAGCTTGCAGGGTTTAGGCTATGGCTACACCTTC.

The chain carries TRBV11-3 and TRBJ2-7, with TRBD1 matching over 7 bases. This CDR3 comprises 16 residues. V shed 4 bases, J shed 5 bases, and the junction held 14 bases outside the gene matches. CDR1 and CDR2 (germline): SGHNT, YENEEA. DNA for the CDR3: TGTGCCAGCAGCTCTAGAAACAGGGGAAAAAGGGACGAGCAGTACTTC. This sequence encodes CASSSRNRGKRDEQYF.

The rearrangement links TRBV14 to TRBJ1-1; no reliable D call. The ends were cut back, 3 bases at V and 4 bases at J, with 6 bases in the middle. Looked up from germline, CDR1 is SGHDN and CDR2 is FVKESK. CDR3 length: 12 residues. The CDR3, as DNA: TGTGCCAGCAGCCAGTTCGGCACTGAAGCTTTCTTT. It translates to CASSQFGTEAFF.

The chain employs TRBV18 and TRBJ2-1; 11 bases are shared with TRBD2. Losses at the gene ends were 6 bases for V and 6 bases for J; bases not matched to a gene: 10. Germline values: CDR1 KGHSH, CDR2 LQKENI. The CDR3 loop spans 16 amino acids. In nucleotides, the CDR3 is TGTGCCAGCTCTCGCCCGGTCGGGACTAGCGGCAATGAGCAGTTCTTC. It yields the protein CASSRPVGTSGNEQFF.

The table lists this clone with a count of one. The chain recombines TRBV11-2 with TRBJ2-3; the D gene is possibly TRBD2 (6 bases). The CDR3 sequence is 13 residues long. CDR1 SGHAT and CDR2 FQNNGV come from the germline V gene. Deletions cut 5 bases from V and 9 bases from J, with 15 bases between. The chain's CDR3 is CASSPAGGYTQYF. The CDR3 DNA reads as TGTGCCAGCAGCCCAGCGGGTGGCTACACGCAGTATTTT. The complete variable domain, with remaining parts taken from reference TRBV11-2 and TRBJ2-3, reads EAGVAQSPRYKIIEKRQSVAFWCNPISGHATLYWYQQILGQGPKLLIQFQNNGVVDDSQLPKDRFSAERLKGVDSTLKIQPAKLEDSAVYLCASSPAGGYTQYFGPGTRLTVL.

V is TRBV27 and J is TRBJ2-2, with TRBD1 matching over 7 bases. The CDR3 length is 13 residues. Per the germline V gene, CDR1 is MNHEY and CDR2 is SMNVEV (reference sequence). The V gene end was trimmed by 3 bases and the J gene end by 8 bases; junction bases not matched to a gene: 3. The CDR3 nucleotides are TGTGCCAGCAGTTTTAGGGGGCGGGGGGAGCTGTTTTTT. Its protein is CASSFRGRGELFF.

V and J are TRBV18 and TRBJ1-4; D is ambiguous. Between the trimmed V and J ends, which lost 2 bases and 3 bases, there was a span of 13 bases. Germline values: CDR1 KGHSH, CDR2 LQKENI. CDR3 length equals 16 residues. The CDR3 DNA is TGTGCCAGCTCACCAATGTTTGGAGGGCCTAATGAAAAACTGTTTTTT. It specifies CASSPMFGGPNEKLFF.

CDR3 protein: CASTDRSMYEQYF. CDR3 coding DNA: TGTGCCAGCACCGACAGGTCAATGTACGAGCAGTACTTC. V usage is TRBV6-6 and J usage is TRBJ2-7; D perhaps matches TRBD1 (6 bases). The CDR3 extends over 13 amino acids. CDR1 is MNHNY, CDR2 SVGAGI, per germline (reference sequence). With 7 bases removed from V and 4 bases from J, the gap between germline ends came to 14 bases.

The chain employs TRBV5-1 and TRBJ1-2; 9 nucleotides match TRBD1. The V segment lost 1 base and the J segment 8 bases; nucleotides outside the gene matches: 12. This CDR3 has 16 residues. Germline-derived CDR1 and CDR2 are SGHRS and YFSETQ. The CDR3 region has the DNA TGCGCCAGCAGCTTGTGGGGACAGGGAAACTCAGGGGGCTACACCTTC. Its protein is CASSLWGQGNSGGYTF.

This chain joins TRBV19 and TRBJ1-3, with D possibly being TRBD1 (5 bases). Germline V gives CDR1 LNHDA, CDR2 SQIVND (reference sequence). Trimming left V 3 bases short and J 1 base short, with 10 bases between. The CDR3 loop spans 15 amino acids. CDR3 sequence reads: CASSIAGGSGNTIYF. The CDR3 DNA follows: TGTGCCAGTAGTATCGCCGGGGGATCTGGAAACACCATATATTTT.

This clone was recorded once. This chain links TRBV13 with TRBJ2-2; 9 positions agree with TRBD1. This CDR3 contains 14 residues. Germline V gives CDR1 PRHDT, CDR2 FYEKMQ (reference sequence). V lost 5 bases and J lost 7; bases outside the gene matches: 5. DNA of the CDR3: TGTGCCAGCAGCATGGGGACAGGGAACGGGGAGCTGTTTTTT. Translated, it gives CASSMGTGNGELFF.

The V call is TRBV6-2 or TRBV6-3, the J call TRBJ2-7; 7 nucleotides line up with TRBD2. The CDR3 runs 17 residues. The V gene's germline CDR1 is MNHEY and CDR2 SVGEGT. V trimming: 0 bases; J trimming: 2 bases; junction bases outside the gene matches: 10. CDR3: CASSYSRGLADPYEQYF. Here the CDR3 DNA reads TGTGCCAGCAGTTACTCCCGTGGGCTAGCGGACCCCTACGAGCAGTACTTC.

The table lists this clone with a count of one. This chain uses TRBV5-1 with TRBJ2-7, with D possibly matching TRBD2 (5 bases). The germline V gene encodes CDR1 SGHRS and CDR2 YFSETQ. The CDR3 is 12 amino acids. V was clipped by 3 bases and J by 1 base, with 5 bases between them. The CDR3 nucleotides read TGCGCCAGCAGCTCGGGGTCCTACGAGCAGTACTTC. It translates to CASSSGSYEQYF.

The chain is built from TRBV19 and TRBJ1-5, with 8 bases identical to TRBD1. Trimming removed 5 bases from V and 3 bases from J; junction bases left unmatched: 9. This CDR3 is 16 amino acids long. Germline CDR1 LNHDA, CDR2 SQIVND (reference sequence). The CDR3 reads CASSLSTGAINQPQHF. CDR3 bases: TGTGCCAGTAGTTTGTCGACAGGGGCGATCAATCAGCCCCAGCATTTT.

This chain links TRBV3-1 (or the pseudogene TRBV3-2) with TRBJ2-1; tentative D call: TRBD2 (6 bases). Trimming removed 3 bases from V and 5 bases from J, with 20 bases in between. The CDR3 sequence is 17 residues long. The germline V gene has CDR1 LGHDT and CDR2 YNNKEL (reference sequence). The CDR3 here is CASSQSTRRARDNEQFF. CDR3 DNA: TGTGCCAGCAGCCAGTCAACCCGGAGGGCCCGGGACAATGAGCAGTTCTTC.

The V call is TRBV19, the J call TRBJ2-7; no firm D call. Germline V CDR1 and CDR2: LNHDA, SQIVND (reference sequence). The CDR3 sequence is 12 residues long. V was clipped by 4 bases and J by 3 bases, with 7 bases between them. The CDR3 sequence: CASSSRVYEQYF. CDR3 nucleotides: TGTGCCAGTAGTAGTCGAGTCTACGAGCAGTACTTC.

The rearrangement joins TRBV27 to TRBJ2-7, with 7 bases lining up with TRBD1. Germline values: CDR1 MNHEY, CDR2 SMNVEV (reference sequence). Trimming at V came to 7 bases and at J to 6 bases, leaving 12 bases not matched to a gene. The CDR3 sequence is 14 residues long. The CDR3 loop reads CASTLDRAQGEQYF. The DNA for the CDR3 is TGTGCCAGCACCCTTGACAGGGCCCAGGGCGAGCAGTACTTC.